Here is one TCR beta chain with its context. This CDR3 has 21 amino acids. V lost 5 bases to trimming and J lost 3 bases; unmatched junction nucleotides: 21. TCRdb's table, derived via immunoSEQ multiplex PCR, lists solely in-frame clones and lacks some. The data hold about 240,000 clones, with about 90% observed a single time. The data belong to a study of blood T cell repertoires in COVID-19. The sequenced sample was PBMCs or T cells enriched from blood (not recorded which). V gene TRBV5-3 combines with J gene TRBJ1-6, with 9 nucleotides matching TRBD1. TRBV5-3 has ORF status, its function being uncertain. This sequence was found in a woman in her 40s with acute COVID-19. In DNA form, the CDR3 reads TGTGCCAGAAGTAACGCAAAGAGAAGACAGGGGGTGATCTTCTATAATTCACCCCTCCACTTT. This encodes CARSNAKRRQGVIFYNSPLHF.